The 5 T cell receptor beta chains below all came from one sample that was sequenced in a study of cytomegalovirus exposure and HLA in healthy donors. PCR amplification relied on 60 Vbeta primers (plus 13 Jbeta primers). Profiling relied on immunoSEQ multiplex PCR, and the TCRdb table lists in-frame clones only, not all of them. The sample holds 120,000 to 150,000 clones, around two thirds seen once. Sequencing input: PBMCs. These receptors were collected from a woman aged 18-35 years in good health and CMV-seronegative.

V gene TRBV30 combines with J gene TRBJ1-6; 7 bases are shared with TRBD1. The length of the CDR3 is 14 residues. J was trimmed by 5 bases and V by 2 bases; bases with no gene match: 3. Germline CDR1 is GTSNPN and CDR2 is SVGIG (reference sequence). The CDR3 loop is CAWSFGTDNSPLHF. The CDR3 bases are TGTGCCTGGAGTTTTGGGACAGATAATTCACCCCTCCACTTT. The entire variable domain, with the rest obtained from reference TRBV30 and TRBJ1-6, is as follows: SQTIHQWPATLVQPVGSPLSLECTVEGTSNPNLYWYRQAAGRGLQLLFYSVGIGQISSEVPQNLSASRPQDRQFILSSKKLLLSDSGFYLCAWSFGTDNSPLHFGNGTRLTVT.

V and J are TRBV27 and TRBJ2-2, with 14 bases fitting TRBD2. Germline values: CDR1 MNHEY, CDR2 SMNVEV (reference sequence). With 3 bases clipped from V and 2 bases from J, the junction kept 2 bases outside the gene matches. The CDR3 loop spans 17 amino acids. The CDR3 loop reads CASSFGLAGGNTGELFF. CDR3 DNA sequence: TGTGCCAGCAGTTTCGGACTAGCGGGAGGTAACACCGGGGAGCTGTTTTTT.

This clone was seen a few times. V is TRBV2 and J is TRBJ2-5; 8 bases map to TRBD1. The CDR3 totals 13 residues. The germline gives CDR1 SNHLY, CDR2 FYNNEI. The V segment lost 6 bases and the J segment 5 bases; nucleotides outside the gene matches: 5. The chain's CDR3 is CASRDREKETQYF. CDR3 sequence (DNA): TGTGCCAGCAGGGACAGGGAGAAGGAGACCCAGTACTTC.

The chain combines TRBV6-6 with TRBJ2-1; no firm D call. Trimming removed 0 bases at V and 6 bases at J, with 6 bases between. The CDR3 runs to 13 residues. Germline V gene sequence: CDR1 MNHNY, CDR2 SVGAGI (reference sequence). The CDR3 is CASSYSSLNEQFF. The CDR3 nucleotides are TGTGCCAGCAGTTACTCCAGTCTCAATGAGCAGTTCTTC.

The genes are TRBV29-1 and TRBJ1-5, with TRBD1 identical over 7 bases. CDR1 is SQVTM and CDR2 is ANQGSEA in the germline V gene. The CDR3 extends over 15 amino acids. V shed 7 bases, J shed 4 bases, and the junction held 13 bases outside the gene matches. For the CDR3, the DNA is TGCAGCGGCCGGGACAGCGATCTAGGGAATCAGCCCCAGCATTTT. It translates to CSGRDSDLGNQPQHF. The whole variable domain, remainder taken from reference TRBV29-1 and TRBJ1-5, is SAVISQKPSRDICQRGTSLTIQCQVDSQVTMMFWYRQQPGQSLTLIATANQGSEATYESGFVIDKFPISRPNLTFSTLTVSNMSPEDSSIYLCSGRDSDLGNQPQHFGDGTRLSIL.